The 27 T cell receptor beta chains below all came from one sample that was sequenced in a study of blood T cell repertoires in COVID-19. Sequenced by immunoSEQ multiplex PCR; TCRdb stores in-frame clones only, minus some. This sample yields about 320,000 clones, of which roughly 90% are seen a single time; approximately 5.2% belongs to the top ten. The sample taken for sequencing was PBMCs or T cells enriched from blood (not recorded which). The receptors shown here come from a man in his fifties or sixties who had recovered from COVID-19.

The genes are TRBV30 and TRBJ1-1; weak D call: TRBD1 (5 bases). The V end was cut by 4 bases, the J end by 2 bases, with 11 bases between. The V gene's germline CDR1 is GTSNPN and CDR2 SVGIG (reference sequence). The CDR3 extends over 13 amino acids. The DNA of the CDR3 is TGTGCCTGGACGCGGGGGGGAAACACTGAAGCTTTCTTT. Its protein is CAWTRGGNTEAFF.

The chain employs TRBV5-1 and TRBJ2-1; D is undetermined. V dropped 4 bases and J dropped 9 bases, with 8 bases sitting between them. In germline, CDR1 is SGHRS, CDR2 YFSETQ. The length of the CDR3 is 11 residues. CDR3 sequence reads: CASSVAGEQFF. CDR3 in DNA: TGCGCCAGCAGCGTTGCCGGTGAGCAGTTCTTC. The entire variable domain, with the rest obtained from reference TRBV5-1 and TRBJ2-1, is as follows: KAGVTQTPRYLIKTRGQQVTLSCSPISGHRSVSWYQQTPGQGLQFLFEYFSETQRNKGNFPGRFSGRQFSNSRSEMNVSTLELGDSALYLCASSVAGEQFFGPGTRLTVL.

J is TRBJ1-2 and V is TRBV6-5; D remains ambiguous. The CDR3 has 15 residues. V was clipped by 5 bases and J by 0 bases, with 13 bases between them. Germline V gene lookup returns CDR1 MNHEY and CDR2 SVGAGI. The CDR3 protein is CASSLGDPANYGYTF. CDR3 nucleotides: TGTGCCAGCAGTCTCGGAGACCCGGCTAACTATGGCTACACCTTC.

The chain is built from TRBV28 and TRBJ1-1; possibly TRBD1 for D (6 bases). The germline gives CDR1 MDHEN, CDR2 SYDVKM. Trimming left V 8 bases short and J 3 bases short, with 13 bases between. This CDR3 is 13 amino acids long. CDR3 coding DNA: TGTGCCAGCGGTATGGACAGACACACTGAAGCTTTCTTT. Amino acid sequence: CASGMDRHTEAFF.

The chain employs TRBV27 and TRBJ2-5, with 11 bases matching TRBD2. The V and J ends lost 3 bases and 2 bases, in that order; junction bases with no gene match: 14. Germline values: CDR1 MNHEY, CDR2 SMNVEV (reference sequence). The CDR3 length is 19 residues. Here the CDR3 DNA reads TGTGCCAGCAGTTTCTCTAGCGGGAGGCCGGCCCCTACTCAAGAGACCCAGTACTTC. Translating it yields CASSFSSGRPAPTQETQYF.

The CDR3 spells CASSGPTSGRTPYEQYF. The CDR3 DNA follows: TGCGCCAGCAGTGGACCCACTAGCGGGAGAACCCCCTACGAGCAGTACTTC. V is TRBV10-2 and J is TRBJ2-7; 11 nucleotides match TRBD2. The CDR3 runs to 17 residues. CDR1 and CDR2 from the germline V gene are WSHSY and SAAADI. Trimming cost V 4 bases and J 2 bases; bases outside gene matches: 10.

For the CDR3, the DNA is TGTGCCAGCAGCTTAGGGACAGGGGGCTTGCCCCAGCATTTT. This sequence encodes CASSLGTGGLPQHF. The chain joins TRBV7-9 to TRBJ1-5; 11 nucleotides agree with TRBD1. The CDR3 totals 14 residues. CDR1 SEHNR and CDR2 FQNEAQ come from the germline V gene (reference sequence). With V trimmed by 1 base and J by 9 bases, 2 bases remained unmatched.

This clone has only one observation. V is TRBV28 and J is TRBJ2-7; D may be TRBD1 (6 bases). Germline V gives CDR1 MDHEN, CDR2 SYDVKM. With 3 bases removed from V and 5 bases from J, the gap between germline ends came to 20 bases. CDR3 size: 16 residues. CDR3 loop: CASSFQQGQMWHEQYF. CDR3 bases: TGTGCCAGCAGTTTCCAGCAAGGACAGATGTGGCACGAGCAGTACTTC.

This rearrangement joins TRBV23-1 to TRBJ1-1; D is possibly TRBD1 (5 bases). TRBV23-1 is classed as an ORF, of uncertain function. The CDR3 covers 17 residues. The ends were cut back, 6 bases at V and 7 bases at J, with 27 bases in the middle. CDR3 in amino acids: CASSLPAGELEVVEAFF. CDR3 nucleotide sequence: TGCGCCAGCAGCCTCCCGGCGGGGGAGTTGGAGGTGGTTGAAGCTTTCTTT.

The CDR3, as DNA: TGCGCCAGCAGACCCGGAACAGGGGGGGCCTACGAGCAGTACTTC. Translating gives CASRPGTGGAYEQYF. The chain joins TRBV10-2 to TRBJ2-7; a weak D match, TRBD1 (8 bases). From germline, CDR1 is WSHSY and CDR2 SAAADI. Deletions cut 6 bases from V and 2 bases from J, with 17 bases between. This CDR3 comprises 15 residues.

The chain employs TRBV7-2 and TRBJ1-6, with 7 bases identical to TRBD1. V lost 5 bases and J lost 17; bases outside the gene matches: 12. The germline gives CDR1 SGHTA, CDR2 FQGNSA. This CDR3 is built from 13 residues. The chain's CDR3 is CASSPDSGGGVHF. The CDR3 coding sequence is TGTGCCAGCAGCCCAGATTCAGGGGGTGGGGTCCACTTT.

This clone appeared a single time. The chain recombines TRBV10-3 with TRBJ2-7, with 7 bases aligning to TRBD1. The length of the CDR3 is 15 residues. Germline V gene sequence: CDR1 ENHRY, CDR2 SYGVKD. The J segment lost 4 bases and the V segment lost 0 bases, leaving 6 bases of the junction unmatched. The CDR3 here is CAISESVGQAYEQYF. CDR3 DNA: TGTGCCATCAGTGAGTCGGTCGGACAGGCATACGAGCAGTACTTC.

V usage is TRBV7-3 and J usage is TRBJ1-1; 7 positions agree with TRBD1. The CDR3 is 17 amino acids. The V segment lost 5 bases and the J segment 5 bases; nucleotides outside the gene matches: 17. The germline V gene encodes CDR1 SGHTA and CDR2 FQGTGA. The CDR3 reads CASSPQGIGTQGTEAFF. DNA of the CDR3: TGTGCCAGCAGCCCACAGGGGATTGGGACGCAAGGAACTGAAGCTTTCTTT.

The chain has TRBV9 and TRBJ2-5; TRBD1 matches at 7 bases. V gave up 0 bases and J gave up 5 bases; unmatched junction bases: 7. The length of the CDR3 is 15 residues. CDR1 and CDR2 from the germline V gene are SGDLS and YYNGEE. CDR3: CASSVAWQGEETQYF. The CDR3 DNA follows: TGTGCCAGCAGCGTAGCTTGGCAGGGGGAGGAGACCCAGTACTTC.

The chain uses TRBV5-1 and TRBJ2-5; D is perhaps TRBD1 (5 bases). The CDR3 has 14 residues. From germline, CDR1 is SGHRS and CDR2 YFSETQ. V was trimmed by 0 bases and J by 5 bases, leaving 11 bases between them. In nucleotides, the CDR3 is TGCGCCAGCAGCTTGGGAACCCCAGGGGAGACCCAGTACTTC. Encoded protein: CASSLGTPGETQYF.

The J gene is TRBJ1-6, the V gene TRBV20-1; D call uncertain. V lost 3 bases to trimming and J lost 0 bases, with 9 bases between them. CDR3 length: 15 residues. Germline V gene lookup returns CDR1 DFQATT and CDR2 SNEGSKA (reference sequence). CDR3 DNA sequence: TGCAGTGCTAGTTACAGTCGCTCCTATAATTCACCCCTCCACTTT. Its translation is CSASYSRSYNSPLHF.

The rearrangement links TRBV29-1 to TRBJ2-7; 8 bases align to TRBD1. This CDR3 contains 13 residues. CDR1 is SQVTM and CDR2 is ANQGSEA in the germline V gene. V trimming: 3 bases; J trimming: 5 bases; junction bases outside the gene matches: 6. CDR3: CSVDAGGFDEQYF. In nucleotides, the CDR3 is TGCAGCGTTGACGCAGGGGGCTTCGACGAGCAGTACTTC.

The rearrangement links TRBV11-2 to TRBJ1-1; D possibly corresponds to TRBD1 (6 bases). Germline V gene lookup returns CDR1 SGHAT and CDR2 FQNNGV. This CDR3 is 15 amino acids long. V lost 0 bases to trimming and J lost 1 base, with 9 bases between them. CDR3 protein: CASSLDRGANTEAFF. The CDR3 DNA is TGTGCCAGCAGCTTAGATCGGGGGGCGAACACTGAAGCTTTCTTT.

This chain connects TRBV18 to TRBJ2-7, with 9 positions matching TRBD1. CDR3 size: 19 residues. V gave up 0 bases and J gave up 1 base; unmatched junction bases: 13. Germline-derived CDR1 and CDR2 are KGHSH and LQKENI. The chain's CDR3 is CASSPPGQGWGSESYEQYF. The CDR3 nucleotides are TGTGCCAGCTCACCACCGGGACAGGGATGGGGTAGTGAATCCTACGAGCAGTACTTC.

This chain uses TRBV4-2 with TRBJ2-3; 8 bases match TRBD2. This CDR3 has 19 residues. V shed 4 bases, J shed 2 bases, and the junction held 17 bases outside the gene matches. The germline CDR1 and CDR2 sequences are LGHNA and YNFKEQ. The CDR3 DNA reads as TGTGCCAGCAGCCCTATAATAAGGGGTAGCGGGGCCCTCACAGATACGCAGTATTTT. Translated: CASSPIIRGSGALTDTQYF.

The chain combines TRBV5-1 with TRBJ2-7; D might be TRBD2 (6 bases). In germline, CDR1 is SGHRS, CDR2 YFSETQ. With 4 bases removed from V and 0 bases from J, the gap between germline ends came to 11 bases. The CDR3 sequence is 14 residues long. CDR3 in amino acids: CASSPLTSSYEQYF. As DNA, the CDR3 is TGCGCCAGCAGCCCTCTGACTAGCTCCTACGAGCAGTACTTC.

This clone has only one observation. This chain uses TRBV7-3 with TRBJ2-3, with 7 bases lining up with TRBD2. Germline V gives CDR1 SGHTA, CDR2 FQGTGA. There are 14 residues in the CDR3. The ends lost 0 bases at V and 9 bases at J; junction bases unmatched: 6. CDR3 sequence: CASSLTGLAETQYF. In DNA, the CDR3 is TGTGCCAGCAGCTTAACGGGTCTAGCGGAAACGCAGTATTTT.

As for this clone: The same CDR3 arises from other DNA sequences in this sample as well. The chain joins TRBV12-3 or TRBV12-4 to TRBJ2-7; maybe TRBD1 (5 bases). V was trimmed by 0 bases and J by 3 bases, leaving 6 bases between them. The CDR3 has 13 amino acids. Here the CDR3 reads CASSLAGDYEQYF. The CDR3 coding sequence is TGTGCCAGCAGTTTAGCAGGGGACTACGAGCAGTACTTC.

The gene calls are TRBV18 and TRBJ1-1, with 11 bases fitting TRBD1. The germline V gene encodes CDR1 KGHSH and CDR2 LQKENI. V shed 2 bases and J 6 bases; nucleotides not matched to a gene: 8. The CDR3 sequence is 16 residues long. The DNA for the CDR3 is TGTGCCAGCTCACCAATCGGGACAGGGGGTCGGGCTGAAGCTTTCTTT. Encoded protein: CASSPIGTGGRAEAFF.

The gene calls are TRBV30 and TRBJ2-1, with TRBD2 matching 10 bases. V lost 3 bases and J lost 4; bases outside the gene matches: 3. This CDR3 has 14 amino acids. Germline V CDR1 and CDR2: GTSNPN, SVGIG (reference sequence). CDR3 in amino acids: CAWRLAGRYNEQFF. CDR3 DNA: TGTGCCTGGAGACTAGCGGGAAGATACAATGAGCAGTTCTTC. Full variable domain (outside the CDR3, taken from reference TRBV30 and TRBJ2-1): SQTIHQWPATLVQPVGSPLSLECTVEGTSNPNLYWYRQAAGRGLQLLFYSVGIGQISSEVPQNLSASRPQDRQFILSSKKLLLSDSGFYLCAWRLAGRYNEQFFGPGTRLTVL.

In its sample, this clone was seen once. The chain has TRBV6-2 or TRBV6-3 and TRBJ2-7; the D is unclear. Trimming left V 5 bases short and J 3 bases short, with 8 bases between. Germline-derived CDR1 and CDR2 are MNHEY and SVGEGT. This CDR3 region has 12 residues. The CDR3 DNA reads TGTGCCAGCAGTCACAGTAGCTACGAGCAGTACTTC. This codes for CASSHSSYEQYF.

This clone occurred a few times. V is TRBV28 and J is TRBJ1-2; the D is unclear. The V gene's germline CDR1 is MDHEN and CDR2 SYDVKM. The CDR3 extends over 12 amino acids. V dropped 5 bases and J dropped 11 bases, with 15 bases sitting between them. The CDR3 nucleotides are TGTGCCAGCAGTATTCCCGTTTACGGGTACACCTTC. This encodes CASSIPVYGYTF.